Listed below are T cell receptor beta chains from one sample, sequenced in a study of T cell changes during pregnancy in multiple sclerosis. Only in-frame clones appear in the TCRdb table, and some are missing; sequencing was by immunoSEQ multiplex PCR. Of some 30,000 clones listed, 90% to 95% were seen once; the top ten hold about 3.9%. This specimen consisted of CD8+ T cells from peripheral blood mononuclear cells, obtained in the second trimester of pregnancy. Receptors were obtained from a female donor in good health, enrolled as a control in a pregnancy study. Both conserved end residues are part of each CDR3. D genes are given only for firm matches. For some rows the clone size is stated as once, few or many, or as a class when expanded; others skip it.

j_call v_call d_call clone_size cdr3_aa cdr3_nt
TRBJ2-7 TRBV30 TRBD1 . CAWSDPGQGFYEQYF TGTGCCTGGAGTGACCCGGGACAGGGGTTCTACGAGCAGTACTTC
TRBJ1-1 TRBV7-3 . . CASSLFPGLGNTEAFF TGTGCCAGCAGCTTATTTCCGGGTTTGGGGAACACTGAAGCTTTCTTT
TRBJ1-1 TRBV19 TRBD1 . CASGTGGLGTEAFF TGTGCCAGTGGGACAGGGGGCTTGGGGACTGAAGCTTTCTTT
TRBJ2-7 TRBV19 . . CASSTYTYEQYF TGTGCCAGTAGCACCTATACCTACGAGCAGTACTTC
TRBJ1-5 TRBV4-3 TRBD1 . CASSPGQGGQPQHF TGCGCCAGCAGCCCGGGACAGGGAGGTCAGCCCCAGCATTTT
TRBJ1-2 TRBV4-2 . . CASSHIARERYGYTF TGTGCCAGCAGCCACATTGCCAGGGAACGGTATGGCTACACCTTC
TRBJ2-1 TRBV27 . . CASSEAGGEQFF TGTGCCAGCAGCGAGGCCGGGGGTGAGCAGTTCTTC
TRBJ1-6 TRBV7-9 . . CASSLGDSPLHF TGTGCCAGCAGCTTGGGAGATTCACCCCTCCACTTT
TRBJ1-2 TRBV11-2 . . CASSLRDTTNYGYTF TGTGCCAGCAGCTTAAGGGACACAACTAACTATGGCTACACCTTC
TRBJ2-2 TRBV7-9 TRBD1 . CASSGTGGRTGELFF TGTGCCAGCAGTGGGACAGGGGGAAGAACCGGGGAGCTGTTTTTT
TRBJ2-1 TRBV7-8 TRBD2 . CASSLEGGPYNEQFF TGTGCCAGCAGCTTAGAGGGAGGGCCCTACAATGAGCAGTTCTTC
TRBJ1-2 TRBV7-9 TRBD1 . CASSLGYQTGLYGYTF TGTGCCAGCAGCTTAGGATACCAGACAGGGTTGTATGGCTACACCTTC
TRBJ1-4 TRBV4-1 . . CASSQEQWRGGEKLFF TGCGCCAGCAGCCAAGAACAGTGGCGGGGCGGGGAAAAACTGTTTTTT
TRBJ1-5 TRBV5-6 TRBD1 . CASSFGRGDDQPQHF TGTGCCAGCAGCTTCGGCAGGGGGGATGATCAGCCCCAGCATTTT
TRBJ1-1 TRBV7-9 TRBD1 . CASSLPGQGAPTTEAFF TGTGCCAGCAGCCTACCGGGACAGGGGGCGCCAACCACTGAAGCTTTCTTT
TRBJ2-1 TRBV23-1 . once CASSPARLGPVSYNEQFF TGCGCCAGCAGTCCCGCCAGGCTGGGGCCCGTCTCCTACAATGAGCAGTTCTTC
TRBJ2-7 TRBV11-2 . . CASSPGVASTYEQYF TGTGCCAGCAGCCCAGGCGTGGCTTCAACCTACGAGCAGTACTTC
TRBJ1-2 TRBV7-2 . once CASSWSGGSYGYTF TGTGCCAGCAGCTGGTCGGGGGGCTCCTATGGCTACACCTTC
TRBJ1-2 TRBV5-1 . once CASSLAGGDGYTF TGCGCCAGCAGCTTGGCGGGAGGGGATGGCTACACCTTC
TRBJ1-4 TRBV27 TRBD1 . CASTEIPGQGNEKLFF TGTGCCAGCACCGAAATACCGGGACAGGGTAACGAAAAACTGTTTTTT
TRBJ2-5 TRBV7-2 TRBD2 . CASRWSSGGVETQYF TGTGCCAGCAGATGGTCTAGCGGGGGGGTTGAGACCCAGTACTTC
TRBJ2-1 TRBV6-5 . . CASNLTFTEQFF TGTGCCAGCAACCTTACATTCACTGAGCAGTTCTTC
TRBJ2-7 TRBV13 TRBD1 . CASSTAPGTGDEQYF TGTGCCAGCAGCACCGCGCCCGGGACAGGGGACGAGCAGTACTTC
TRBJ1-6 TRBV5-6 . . CASTAGGGGDYNSPLHF TGTGCCAGCACCGCGGGCGGGGGTGGGGATTATAATTCACCCCTCCACTTT
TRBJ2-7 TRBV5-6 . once CASSLSRGRYEQYF TGTGCCAGCAGCTTATCTCGAGGCCGTTACGAGCAGTACTTC
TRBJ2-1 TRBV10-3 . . CAISEPGIEQFF TGTGCCATCAGTGAGCCCGGGATAGAGCAGTTCTTC
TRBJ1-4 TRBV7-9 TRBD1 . CASSLRWTGDNEKLFF TGTGCCAGCAGCTTAAGATGGACAGGCGACAATGAAAAACTGTTTTTT
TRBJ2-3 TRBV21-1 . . CASSNILTDTQYF TGTGCCAGCAGCAACATACTCACAGATACGCAGTATTTT